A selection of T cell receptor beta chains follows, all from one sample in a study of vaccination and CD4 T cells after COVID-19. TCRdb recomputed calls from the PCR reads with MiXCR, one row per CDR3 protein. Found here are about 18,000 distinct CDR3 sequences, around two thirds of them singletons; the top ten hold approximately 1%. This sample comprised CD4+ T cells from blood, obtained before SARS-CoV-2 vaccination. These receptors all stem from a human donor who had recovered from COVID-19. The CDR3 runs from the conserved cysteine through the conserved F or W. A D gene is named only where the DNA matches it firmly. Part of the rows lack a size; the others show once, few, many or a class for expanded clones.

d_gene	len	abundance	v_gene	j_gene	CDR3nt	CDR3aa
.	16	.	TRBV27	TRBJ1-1	TGTGCCAGCAGTCCATGGGGTGGCAGAACAAGCACTGAAGCTTTCTTT	CASSPWGGRTSTEAFF
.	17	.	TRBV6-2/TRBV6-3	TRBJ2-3	TGTGCCAGCAGTTACGCGAGGGGACTCCGATACACAGATACGCAGTATTTT	CASSYARGLRYTDTQYF
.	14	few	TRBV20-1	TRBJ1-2	TGCAGTGCTAGTTTTTCGGGGGCTGGGTATGGCTACACCTTC	CSASFSGAGYGYTF
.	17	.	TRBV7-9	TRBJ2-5	TGTGCCAGCAGCTTAGAGGGGTTCGGGCCCGTGTGGGAGACCCAGTACTTC	CASSLEGFGPVWETQYF
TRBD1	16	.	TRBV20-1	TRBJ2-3	TGCAGTGCTAGAGATACCGACAGGGGTAGGGCAGATACGCAGTATTTT	CSARDTDRGRADTQYF
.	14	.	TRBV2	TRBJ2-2	TGTGCCAGCATCGGTACCACGAACACCGGGGAGCTGTTTTTT	CASIGTTNTGELFF
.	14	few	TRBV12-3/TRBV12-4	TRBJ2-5	TGTGCCAGCAGTCCCCCCCAGCTTCAAGAGACCCAGTACTTC	CASSPPQLQETQYF
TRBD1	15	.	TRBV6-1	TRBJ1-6	TGTGCCAGCAGGACCGGGACAGGAGATAATTCACCCCTCCACTTT	CASRTGTGDNSPLHF
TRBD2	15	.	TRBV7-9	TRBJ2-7	TGTGCCAGCAGCGAGACCGGGACTAGCGACTACGAGCAGTACTTC	CASSETGTSDYEQYF
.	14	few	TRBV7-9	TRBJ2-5	TGTGCCAGCAGCCATAGTGAAGGTCGTGAGACCCAGTACTTC	CASSHSEGRETQYF
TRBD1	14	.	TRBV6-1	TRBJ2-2	TGTGCCAGTGGCCGAGGACAGGGAACCGGGGAGCTGTTTTTT	CASGRGQGTGELFF
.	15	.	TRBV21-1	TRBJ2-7	TGTGCCAGCAGCGCCCAGACAGGGAAACACTACGAGCAGTACTTC	CASSAQTGKHYEQYF
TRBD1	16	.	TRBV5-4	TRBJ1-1	TGTGCCAGCAGCTTGCCCGGGACAGGGTCCCACACTGAAGCTTTCTTT	CASSLPGTGSHTEAFF
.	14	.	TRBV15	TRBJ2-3	TGTGCCACCAGCAGAGGAGACCCCCCGGATACGCAGTATTTT	CATSRGDPPDTQYF
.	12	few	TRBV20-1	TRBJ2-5	TGCTCCTCGGGCCCTGAGAAAGAGACCCAGTACTTC	CSSGPEKETQYF
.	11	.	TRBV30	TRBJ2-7	TGTGCCTTCGCCCCCATGGGAGGGCAGTACTTC	CAFAPMGGQYF
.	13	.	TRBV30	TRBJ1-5	TGTGCCTGGAGCTGGCAGGGAAACCAGCCCCAGCATTTT	CAWSWQGNQPQHF
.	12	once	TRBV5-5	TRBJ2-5	TGTGCCAGCAGCTTGGGGGCTGAGACCCAGTACTTC	CASSLGAETQYF
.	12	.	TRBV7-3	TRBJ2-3	TGTGCCAGCAGTCGGGGAGCAGATACGCAGTATTTT	CASSRGADTQYF
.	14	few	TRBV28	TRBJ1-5	TGTGCCAGCAGTTTTTCCCAGATTTATCAGCCCCAGCATTTT	CASSFSQIYQPQHF
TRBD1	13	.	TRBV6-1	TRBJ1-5	TGTGCCACGGGACAGAATAGCAATCAGCCCCAGCATTTT	CATGQNSNQPQHF
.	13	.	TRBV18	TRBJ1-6	TGTGCCAGCTCACCGAAACAGAATTCACCCCTCCACTTT	CASSPKQNSPLHF
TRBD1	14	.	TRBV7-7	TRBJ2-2	TGTGCCATCACAGGGGGCTCGAACACCGGGGAGCTGTTTTTT	CAITGGSNTGELFF
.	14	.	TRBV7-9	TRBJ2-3	TGTGCCAGCAGCCCGCGGATATTCACAGATACGCAGTATTTT	CASSPRIFTDTQYF
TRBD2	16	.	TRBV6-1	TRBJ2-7	TGTGCCAGCAGTGAAACTCTAGCGGGGATTACCTACGAGCAGTACTTC	CASSETLAGITYEQYF
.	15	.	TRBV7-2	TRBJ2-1	TGTGCCAGCAGCTCGTGGTGGGGTAGGGATAAACCGCAGTTCTTC	CASSSWWGRDKPQFF
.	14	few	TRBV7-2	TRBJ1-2	TGTGCCAGCAGCTCTAGGACAGTCGCCGAGGGCTACACCTTC	CASSSRTVAEGYTF
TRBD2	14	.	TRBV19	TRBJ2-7	TGTGCCAGTAAGACTAGCGGGAGCTCCTACGAGCAGTACTTC	CASKTSGSSYEQYF
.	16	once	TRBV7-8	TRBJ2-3	TGTGCCAGCATAAGGCGTTGGGGGGCTAGCACAGATACGCAGTATTTT	CASIRRWGASTDTQYF
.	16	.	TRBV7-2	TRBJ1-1	TGTGCCAGCAGCTTAGATCGGCGGGGGATGAACACTGAAGCTTTCTTT	CASSLDRRGMNTEAFF
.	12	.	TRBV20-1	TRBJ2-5	TGCAGTGCTACTCGGGCCCAAGAGACCCAGTACTTC	CSATRAQETQYF
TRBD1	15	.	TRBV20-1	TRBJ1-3	TGCAGTGCTAGAGTCTTCACAGGGGATGGAAACACCATATATTTT	CSARVFTGDGNTIYF
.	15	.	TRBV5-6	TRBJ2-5	TGTGCCAGCAGCTTGGGGACAGCCACCCAAGAGACCCAGTACTTC	CASSLGTATQETQYF
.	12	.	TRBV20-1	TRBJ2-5	TGCAGTGCTCGGACTCACCAAGAGACCCAGTACTTC	CSARTHQETQYF
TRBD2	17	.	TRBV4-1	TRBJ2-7	TGCGCCAGCAGCCAAGTCCCTAGCGGGAGGGCCAGGTACGAGCAGTACTTC	CASSQVPSGRARYEQYF
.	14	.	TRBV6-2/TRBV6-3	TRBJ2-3	TGTGCCAGCAGTTTCAGGGGTCGGACAGATACGCAGTATTTT	CASSFRGRTDTQYF
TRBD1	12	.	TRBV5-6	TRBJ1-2	TGTGCCAGCAGCCGGGACAGCTATGGCTACACCTTC	CASSRDSYGYTF
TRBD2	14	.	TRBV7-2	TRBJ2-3	TGTGCCAGCAGCGTGGGAGGGCCGGCGGATACGCAGTATTTT	CASSVGGPADTQYF
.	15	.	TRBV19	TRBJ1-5	TGTGCCAGTAGTCCCAAGATCGATGGGACTCAGCCCCAGCATTTT	CASSPKIDGTQPQHF
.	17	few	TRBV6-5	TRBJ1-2	TGTGCCAGCAGTTACTCCCCGGGACGTACTTCTAACTATGGCTACACCTTC	CASSYSPGRTSNYGYTF
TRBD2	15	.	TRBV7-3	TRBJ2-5	TGTGCCAGGTCTTGGCATCTAGCGGGAAAAGAGACCCAGTACTTC	CARSWHLAGKETQYF
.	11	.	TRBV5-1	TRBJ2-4	TGCGCCAGCAGGTCCCAGGACATTCAGTACTTC	CASRSQDIQYF
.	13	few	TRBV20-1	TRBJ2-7	TGCAGTGCTACCAGTCCCACCTTGTACGAGCAGTACTTC	CSATSPTLYEQYF
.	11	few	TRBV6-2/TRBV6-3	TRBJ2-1	TGTGCCAGCAGTTATGACAATGAGCAGTTCTTC	CASSYDNEQFF
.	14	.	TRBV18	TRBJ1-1	TGTGCCAGCTCACCATCCGCGACAGTCACTGAAGCTTTCTTT	CASSPSATVTEAFF
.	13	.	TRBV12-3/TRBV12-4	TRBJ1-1	TGTGCCAGCATGGGCAGAGTGAACACTGAAGCTTTCTTT	CASMGRVNTEAFF
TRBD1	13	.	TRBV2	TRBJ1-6	TGTGCCAGCAGTGGGGACAGTCCCTCACCCCTCCACTTT	CASSGDSPSPLHF
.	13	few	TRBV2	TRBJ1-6	TGTGCCAGCAGTGAACTGGCTAATTCACCCCTCCACTTT	CASSELANSPLHF
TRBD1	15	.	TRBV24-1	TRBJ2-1	TGTGCCACCAGTGACTCGGACAGGGTTCCCAATGAGCAGTTCTTC	CATSDSDRVPNEQFF
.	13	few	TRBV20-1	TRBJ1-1	TGCAGTGCTAGCGACGGATCGAACACTGAAGCTTTCTTT	CSASDGSNTEAFF